This TCR beta chain is from a study of T cell changes during pregnancy in multiple sclerosis (dated by TCRdb to the late 2010s). About the study as a whole: The study looked at changes in the T cell repertoire across pregnancy in women with multiple sclerosis.

The library was obtained by the immunoSEQ multiplex PCR assay. Imported from immuneACCESS, the table was reduced by TCRdb to in-frame sequences with V and J called. These copies leave out some clones; in studies compared against another copy, an unresolved V gene accounts for under half, and the cause of the remainder is not known. The sample includes 80,000 or so clones, with 94% observed a single time. The ten top clones hold around 0.91% of the sample. V drops 0 bases and J drops 10 bases, leaving 9 bases in between. From its cysteine to its phenylalanine, the CDR3 spans 12 amino acids. The entry retains the CDR3 DNA only, 36 bases that are in frame from base 1. The germline V gene encodes CDR1 SGHNT and CDR2 YYREEE (reference sequence). Comment on this clone: Its antigen is not yet known. No per-base quality is available; no much larger clone lies one base away.

The sequence is built from TRBV5-4 and TRBJ2-3; TRBD2 is a possible D gene, resting on 5 matching bases. The clonotype originates from a female donor in good health, enrolled as a control in a pregnancy study. This material consisted of peripheral blood, taken in the second trimester of pregnancy. CDR3 region: CASSLASDSQYF. The sequenced DNA is TGTGCCAGCAGCTTGGCTTCGGACTCGCAGTATTTT.